The source of this T cell receptor beta chain is a study of blood T cells in healthy people across ages. Study results and limitations: More naive CD4+ cells and higher diversity marked long-lived donors relative to aged donors. Considered underestimates were the diversity estimates obtained from one million T cells.

Extraction of total RNA produced a minimum of 5 micrograms from each sample. To note about this clonotype: Antigen: not known.

CDR1 is SGHDN and CDR2 is FVKESK in the germline V gene. The CDR3 is 13 residues long. Between the trimmed V and J ends, which lost 5 bases and 4 bases, there was a span of 11 bases. Primed by a sample-barcoded 5' primer and a J-beta primer mix, a second PCR proceeded for about 7 to 12 cycles. A single record per CDR3 protein comes from TCRdb applying MiXCR to the 5' RACE reads. The data contain 800,000 to 1,300,000 distinct CDR3 sequences, approximately 25% of them singletons. These data were likewise used in another study, on T cells of mothers and their children. From that report: Samples came from a few healthy Caucasian mothers and their six children.

Sequencing input: blood. The origin of this receptor is a girl between 2 and 10 years old in good health. The V and J genes are TRBV14 and TRBJ1-2; no firm D call. CDR3 residues: CASSVGRVYGYTF. CDR3 in DNA: TGTGCCAGCAGCGTAGGACGGGTCTATGGCTACACCTTC.